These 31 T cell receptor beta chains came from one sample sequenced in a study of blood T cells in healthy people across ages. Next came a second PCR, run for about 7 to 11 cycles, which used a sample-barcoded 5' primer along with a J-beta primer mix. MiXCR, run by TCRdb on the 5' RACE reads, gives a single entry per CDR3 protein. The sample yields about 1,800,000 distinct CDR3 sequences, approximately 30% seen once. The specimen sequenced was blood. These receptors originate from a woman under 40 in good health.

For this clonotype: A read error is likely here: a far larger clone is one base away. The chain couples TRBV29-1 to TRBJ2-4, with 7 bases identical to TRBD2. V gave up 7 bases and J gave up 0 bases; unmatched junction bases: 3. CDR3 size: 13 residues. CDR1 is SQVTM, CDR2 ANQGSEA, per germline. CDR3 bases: TGCAGCGGGGGGGGACTAGCCAAAAACATTCAGTACTTC. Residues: CSGGGLAKNIQYF.

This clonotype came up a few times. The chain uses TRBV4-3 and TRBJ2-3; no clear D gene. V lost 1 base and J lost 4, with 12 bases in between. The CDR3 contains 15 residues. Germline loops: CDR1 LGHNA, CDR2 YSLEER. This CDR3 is CASSQVRRYADTQYF. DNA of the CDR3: TGCGCCAGCAGCCAAGTAAGGCGGTACGCAGATACGCAGTATTTT.

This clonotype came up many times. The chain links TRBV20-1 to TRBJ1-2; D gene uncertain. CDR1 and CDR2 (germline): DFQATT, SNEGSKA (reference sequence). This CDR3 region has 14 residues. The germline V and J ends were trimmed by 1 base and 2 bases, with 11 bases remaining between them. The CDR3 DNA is TGCAGTGCTAGAGCGGGGATGGGGAACTATGGCTACACCTTC. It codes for CSARAGMGNYGYTF.

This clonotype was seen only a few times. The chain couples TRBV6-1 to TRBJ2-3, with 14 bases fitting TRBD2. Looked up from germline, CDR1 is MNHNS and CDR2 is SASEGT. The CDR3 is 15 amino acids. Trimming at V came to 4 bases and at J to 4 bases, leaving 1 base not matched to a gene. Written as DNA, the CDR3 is TGTGCCAGCAGTGCGACTAGCGGGGGGGCAGATACGCAGTATTTT. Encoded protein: CASSATSGGADTQYF.

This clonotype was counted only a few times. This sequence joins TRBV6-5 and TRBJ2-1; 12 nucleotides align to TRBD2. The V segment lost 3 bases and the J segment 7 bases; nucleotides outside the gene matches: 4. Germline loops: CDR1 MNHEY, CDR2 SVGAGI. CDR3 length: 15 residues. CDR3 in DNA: TGTGCCAGCAGTTATAGGACTAGCGGGGCAAATGAGCAGTTCTTC. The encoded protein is CASSYRTSGANEQFF.

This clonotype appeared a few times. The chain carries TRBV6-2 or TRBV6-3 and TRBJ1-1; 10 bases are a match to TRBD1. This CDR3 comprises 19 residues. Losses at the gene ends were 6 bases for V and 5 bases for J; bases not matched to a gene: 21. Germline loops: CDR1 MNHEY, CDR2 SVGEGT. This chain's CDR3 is CASRSPESRQGAWSTEAFF. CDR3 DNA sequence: TGTGCCAGCAGGTCCCCCGAAAGTAGACAGGGGGCGTGGAGTACTGAAGCTTTCTTT.

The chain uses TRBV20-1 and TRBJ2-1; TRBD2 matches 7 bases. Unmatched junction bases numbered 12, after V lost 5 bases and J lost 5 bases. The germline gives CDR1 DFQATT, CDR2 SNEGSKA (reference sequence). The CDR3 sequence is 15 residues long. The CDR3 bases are TGCAGTGCTCCCCGTCCTAGCGGCCATCACAATGAGCAGTTCTTC. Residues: CSAPRPSGHHNEQFF.

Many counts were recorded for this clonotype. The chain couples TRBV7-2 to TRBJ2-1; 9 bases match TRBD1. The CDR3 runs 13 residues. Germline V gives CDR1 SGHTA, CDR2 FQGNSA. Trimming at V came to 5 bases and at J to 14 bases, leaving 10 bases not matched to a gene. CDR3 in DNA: TGTGCCAGCAGCGATTACAGGGGGCGTGGTGAGTTCTTC. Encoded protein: CASSDYRGRGEFF.

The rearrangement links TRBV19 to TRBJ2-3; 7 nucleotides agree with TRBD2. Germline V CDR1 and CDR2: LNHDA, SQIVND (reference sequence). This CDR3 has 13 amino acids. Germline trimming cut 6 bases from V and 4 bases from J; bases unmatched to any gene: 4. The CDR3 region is CASRFGGSDTQYF. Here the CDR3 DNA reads TGTGCCAGTAGGTTCGGGGGGTCAGATACGCAGTATTTT.

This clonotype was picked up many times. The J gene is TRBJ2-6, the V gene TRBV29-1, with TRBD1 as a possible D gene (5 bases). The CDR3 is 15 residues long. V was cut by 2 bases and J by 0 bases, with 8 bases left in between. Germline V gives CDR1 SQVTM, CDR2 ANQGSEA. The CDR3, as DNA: TGCAGCGTTGAACAGGGTACCTCTGGGGCCAACGTCCTGACTTTC. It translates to CSVEQGTSGANVLTF.

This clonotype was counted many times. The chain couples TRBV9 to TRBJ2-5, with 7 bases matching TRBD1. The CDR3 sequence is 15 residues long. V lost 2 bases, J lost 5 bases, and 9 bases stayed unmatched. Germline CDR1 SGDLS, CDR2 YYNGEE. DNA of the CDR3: TGTGCCAGCAGCGTCATCCCGGGACAGAGTGAGACCCAGTACTTC. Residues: CASSVIPGQSETQYF.

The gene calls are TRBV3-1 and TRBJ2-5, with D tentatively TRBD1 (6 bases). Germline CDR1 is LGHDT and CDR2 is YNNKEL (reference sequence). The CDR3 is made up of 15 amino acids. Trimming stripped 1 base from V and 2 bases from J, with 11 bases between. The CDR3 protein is CASSQAGVEQETQYF. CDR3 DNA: TGTGCCAGCAGCCAAGCAGGGGTGGAGCAAGAGACCCAGTACTTC.

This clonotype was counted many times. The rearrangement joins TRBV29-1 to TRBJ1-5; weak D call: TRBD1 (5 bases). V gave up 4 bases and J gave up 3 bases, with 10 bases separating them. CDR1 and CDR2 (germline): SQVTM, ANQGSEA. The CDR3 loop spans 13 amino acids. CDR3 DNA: TGCAGCGTTGCGGAGGGGTTCAATCAGCCCCAGCATTTT. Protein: CSVAEGFNQPQHF.

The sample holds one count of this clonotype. CDR3 protein: CASSYSGQSGGLGNTIYF. The CDR3 DNA reads as TGTGCCAGCAGTTACTCGGGGCAATCGGGAGGATTAGGAAACACCATATATTTT. The chain recombines TRBV6-5 with TRBJ1-3, with D perhaps TRBD1 (5 bases). From germline, CDR1 is MNHEY and CDR2 SVGAGI. This CDR3 comprises 18 residues. V shed 0 bases and J shed 4 bases, with 19 bases lying between them.

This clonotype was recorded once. The CDR3 region has the DNA TGTGCCAGCATCCAGGGGGGGCGACTAGCGGGGGGGCCATCGGCGCGTACAGATGAGCAGTTCTTC. It encodes CASIQGGRLAGGPSARTDEQFF. The chain couples TRBV11-2 to TRBJ2-1; 14 bases are shared with TRBD2. The CDR3 is 22 amino acids. Trimming removed 7 bases from V and 8 bases from J; junction bases left unmatched: 28. In germline, CDR1 is SGHAT, CDR2 FQNNGV.

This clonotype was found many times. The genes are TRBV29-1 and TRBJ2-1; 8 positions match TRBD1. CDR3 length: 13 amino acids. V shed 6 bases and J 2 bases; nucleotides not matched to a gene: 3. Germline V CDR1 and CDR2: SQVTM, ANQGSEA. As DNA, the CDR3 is TGCAGCGTCCGGACAGGGACCTACAATGAGCAGTTCTTC. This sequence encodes CSVRTGTYNEQFF.

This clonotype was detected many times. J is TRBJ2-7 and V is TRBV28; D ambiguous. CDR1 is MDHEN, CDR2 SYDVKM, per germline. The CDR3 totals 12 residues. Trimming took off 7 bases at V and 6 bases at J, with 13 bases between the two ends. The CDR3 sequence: CASTTPQREQYF. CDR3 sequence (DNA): TGTGCCAGCACTACTCCCCAGCGCGAGCAGTACTTC.

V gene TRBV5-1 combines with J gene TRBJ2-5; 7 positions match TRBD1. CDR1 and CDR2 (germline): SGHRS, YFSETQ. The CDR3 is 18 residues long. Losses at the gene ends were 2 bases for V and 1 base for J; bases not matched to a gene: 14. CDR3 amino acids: CASSLWGQSYSSQETQYF. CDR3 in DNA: TGCGCCAGCAGCTTATGGGGACAGTCTTATTCTTCCCAAGAGACCCAGTACTTC.

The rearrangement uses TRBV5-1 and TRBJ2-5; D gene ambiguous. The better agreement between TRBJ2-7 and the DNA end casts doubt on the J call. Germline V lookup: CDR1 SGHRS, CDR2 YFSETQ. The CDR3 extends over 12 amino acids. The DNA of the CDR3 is TGCGCCAGCAGCTTAGACGGCTGCGAGCAGTACTTC. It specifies CASSLDGCEQYF.

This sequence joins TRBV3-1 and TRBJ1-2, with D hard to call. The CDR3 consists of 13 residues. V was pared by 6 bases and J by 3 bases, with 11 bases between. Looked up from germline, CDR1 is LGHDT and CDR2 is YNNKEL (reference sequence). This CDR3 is CASSRVSDYGYTF. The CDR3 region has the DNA TGTGCCAGCAGTCGGGTCAGCGACTATGGCTACACCTTC.

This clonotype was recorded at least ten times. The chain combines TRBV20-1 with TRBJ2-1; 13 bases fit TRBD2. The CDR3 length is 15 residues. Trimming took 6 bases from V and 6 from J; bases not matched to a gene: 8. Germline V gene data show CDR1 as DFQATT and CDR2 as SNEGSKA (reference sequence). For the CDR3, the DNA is TGCAGTGCCCCCAGGACTAGCGGGAGTGGCAATGAGCAGTTCTTC. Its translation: CSAPRTSGSGNEQFF.

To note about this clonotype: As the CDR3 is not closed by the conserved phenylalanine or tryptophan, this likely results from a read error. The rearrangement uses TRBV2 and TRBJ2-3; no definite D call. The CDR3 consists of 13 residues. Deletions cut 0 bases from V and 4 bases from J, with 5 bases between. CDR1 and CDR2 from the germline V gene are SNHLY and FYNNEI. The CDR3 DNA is TGTGCCAGCAGTGAAGCGATGGCAGATACGCAGTATTCT. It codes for CASSEAMADTQYS.

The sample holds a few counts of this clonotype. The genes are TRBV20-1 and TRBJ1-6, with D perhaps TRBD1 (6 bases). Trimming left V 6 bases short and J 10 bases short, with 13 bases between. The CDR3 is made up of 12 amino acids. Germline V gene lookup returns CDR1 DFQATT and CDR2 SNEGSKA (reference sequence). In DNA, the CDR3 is TGCAGTGCCAGAAGAGGGGGATCACCCCTCCACTTT. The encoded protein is CSARRGGSPLHF.

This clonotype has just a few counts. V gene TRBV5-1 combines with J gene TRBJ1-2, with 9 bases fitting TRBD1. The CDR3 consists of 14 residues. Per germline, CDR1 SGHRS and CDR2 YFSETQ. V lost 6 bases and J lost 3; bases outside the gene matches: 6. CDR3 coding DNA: TGCGCCAGCAAACAGGGGGCGCGTGACTATGGCTACACCTTC. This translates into CASKQGARDYGYTF.

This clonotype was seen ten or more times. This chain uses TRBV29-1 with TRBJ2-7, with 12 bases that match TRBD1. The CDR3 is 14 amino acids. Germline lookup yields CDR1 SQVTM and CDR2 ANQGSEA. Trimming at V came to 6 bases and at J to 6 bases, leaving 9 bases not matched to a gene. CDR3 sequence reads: CSVGTGGEVGEQYF. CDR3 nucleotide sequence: TGCAGCGTGGGGACAGGGGGCGAAGTAGGCGAGCAGTACTTC.

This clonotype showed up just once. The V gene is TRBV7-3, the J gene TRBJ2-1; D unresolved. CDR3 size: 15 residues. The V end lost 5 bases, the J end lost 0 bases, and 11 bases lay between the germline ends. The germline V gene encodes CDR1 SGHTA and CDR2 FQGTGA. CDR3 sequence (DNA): TGTGCCAGCAGCCCGTCGGCGGACTCCTACAATGAGCAGTTCTTC. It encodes CASSPSADSYNEQFF.

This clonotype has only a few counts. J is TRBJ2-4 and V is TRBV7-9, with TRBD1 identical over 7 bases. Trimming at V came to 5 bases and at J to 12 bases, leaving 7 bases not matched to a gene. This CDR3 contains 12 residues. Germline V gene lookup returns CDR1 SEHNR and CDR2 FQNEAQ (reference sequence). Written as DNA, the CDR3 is TGTGCCAGCAGCACGGACAGGTCGCGTCAGTACTTC. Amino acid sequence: CASSTDRSRQYF.

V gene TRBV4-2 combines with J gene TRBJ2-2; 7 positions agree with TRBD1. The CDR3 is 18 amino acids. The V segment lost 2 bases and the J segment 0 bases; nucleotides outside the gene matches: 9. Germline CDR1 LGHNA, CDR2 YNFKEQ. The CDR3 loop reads CASSQHLQGTANTGELFF. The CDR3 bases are TGTGCCAGCAGCCAACATCTACAGGGGACAGCGAACACCGGGGAGCTGTTTTTT.

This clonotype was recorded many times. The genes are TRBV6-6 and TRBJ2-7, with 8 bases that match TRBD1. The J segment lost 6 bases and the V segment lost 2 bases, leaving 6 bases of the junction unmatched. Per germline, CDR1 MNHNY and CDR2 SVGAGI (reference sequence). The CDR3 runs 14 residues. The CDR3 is CASSYPDRGSEQYF. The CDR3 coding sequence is TGTGCCAGCAGTTACCCTGACAGGGGTAGCGAGCAGTACTTC.

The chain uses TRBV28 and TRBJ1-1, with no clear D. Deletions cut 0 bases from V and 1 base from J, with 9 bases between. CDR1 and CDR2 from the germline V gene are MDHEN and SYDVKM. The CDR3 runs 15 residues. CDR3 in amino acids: CASSLWRRSNTEAFF. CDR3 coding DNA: TGTGCCAGCAGTTTATGGCGACGGTCGAACACTGAAGCTTTCTTT.

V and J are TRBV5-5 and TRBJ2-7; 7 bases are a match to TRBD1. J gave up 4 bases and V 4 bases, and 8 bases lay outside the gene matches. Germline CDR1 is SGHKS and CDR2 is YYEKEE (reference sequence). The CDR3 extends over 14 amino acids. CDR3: CASSTRGLGYEQYF. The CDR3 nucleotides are TGTGCCAGCAGCACCAGGGGGTTAGGTTACGAGCAGTACTTC.